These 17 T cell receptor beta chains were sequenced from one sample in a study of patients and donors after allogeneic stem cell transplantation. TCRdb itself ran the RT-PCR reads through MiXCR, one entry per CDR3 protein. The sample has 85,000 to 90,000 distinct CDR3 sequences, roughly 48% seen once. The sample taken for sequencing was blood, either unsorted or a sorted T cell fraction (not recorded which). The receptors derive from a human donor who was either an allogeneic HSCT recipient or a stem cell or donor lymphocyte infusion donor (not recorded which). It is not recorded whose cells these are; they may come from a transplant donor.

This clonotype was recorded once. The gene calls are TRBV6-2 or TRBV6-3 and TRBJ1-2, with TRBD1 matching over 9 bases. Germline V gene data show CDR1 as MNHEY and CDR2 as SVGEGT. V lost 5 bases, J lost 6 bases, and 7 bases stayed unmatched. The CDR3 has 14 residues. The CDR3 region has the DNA TGTGCCAGCAGTCCGGGATGGACAGGGGATGGCTACACCTTC. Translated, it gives CASSPGWTGDGYTF.

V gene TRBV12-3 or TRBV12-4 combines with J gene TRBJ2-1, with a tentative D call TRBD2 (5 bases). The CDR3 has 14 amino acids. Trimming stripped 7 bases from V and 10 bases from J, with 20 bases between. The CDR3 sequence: CASIGAAALGEQFF. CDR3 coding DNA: TGTGCCAGCATCGGAGCGGCAGCCTTGGGGGAGCAGTTCTTC.

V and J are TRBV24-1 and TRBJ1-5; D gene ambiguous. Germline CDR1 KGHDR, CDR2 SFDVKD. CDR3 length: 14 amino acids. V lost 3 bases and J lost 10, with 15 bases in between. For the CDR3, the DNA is TGTGCCACCAGTGATGGGCTTATGGGGATTCCCCAGCATTTT. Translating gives CATSDGLMGIPQHF.

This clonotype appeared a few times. The CDR3 DNA sequence: TGTGCCAGCAGCCCACGACAGGGTATCACTGAAGCTTTCTTT. This codes for CASSPRQGITEAFF. This rearrangement joins TRBV14 to TRBJ1-1; 7 bases agree with TRBD1. CDR1 and CDR2 (germline): SGHDN, FVKESK. The CDR3 extends over 14 amino acids. V trimming: 4 bases; J trimming: 4 bases; junction bases outside the gene matches: 6. The variable domain in full, with the rest retrieved from reference TRBV14 and TRBJ1-1, is EAGVTQFPSHSVIEKGQTVTLRCDPISGHDNLYWYRRVMGKEIKFLLHFVKESKQDESGMPNNRFLAERTGGTYSTLKVQPAELEDSGVYFCASSPRQGITEAFFGQGTRLTVV.

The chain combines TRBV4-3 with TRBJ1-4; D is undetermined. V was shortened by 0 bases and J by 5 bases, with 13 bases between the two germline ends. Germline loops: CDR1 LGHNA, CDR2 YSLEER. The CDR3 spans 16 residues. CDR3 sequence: CASSQDLGQLNEKLFF. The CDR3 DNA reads TGCGCCAGCAGCCAAGATTTGGGTCAGCTGAATGAAAAACTGTTTTTT.

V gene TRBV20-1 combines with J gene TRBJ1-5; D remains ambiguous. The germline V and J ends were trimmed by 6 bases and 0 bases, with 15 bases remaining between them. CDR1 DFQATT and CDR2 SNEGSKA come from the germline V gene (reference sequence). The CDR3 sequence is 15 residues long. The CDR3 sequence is CSALKAEGSNQPQHF. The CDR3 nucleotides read TGCAGTGCCCTAAAGGCGGAAGGTAGCAATCAGCCCCAGCATTTT.

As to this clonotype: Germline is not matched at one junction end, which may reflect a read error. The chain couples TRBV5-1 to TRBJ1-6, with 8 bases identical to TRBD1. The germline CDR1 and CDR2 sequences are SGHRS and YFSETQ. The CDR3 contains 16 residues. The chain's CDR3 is CTSSREQDREDSPLHF. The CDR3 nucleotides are TGCACCAGCAGCCGGGAACAGGACAGGGAAGATTCACCCCTCCACTTT.

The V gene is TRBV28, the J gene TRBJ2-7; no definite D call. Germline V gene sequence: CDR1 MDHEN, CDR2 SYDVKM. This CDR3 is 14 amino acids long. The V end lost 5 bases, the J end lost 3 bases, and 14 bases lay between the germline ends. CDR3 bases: TGTGCCAGCAGTCTGTCTGTCAGACTCTACGAGCAGTACTTC. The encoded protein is CASSLSVRLYEQYF.

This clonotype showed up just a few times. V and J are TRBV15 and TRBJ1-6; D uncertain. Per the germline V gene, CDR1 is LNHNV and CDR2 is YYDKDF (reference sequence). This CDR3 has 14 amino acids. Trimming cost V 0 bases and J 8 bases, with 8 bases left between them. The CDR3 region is CATSRDHEYSPLHF. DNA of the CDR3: TGTGCCACCAGCAGAGATCATGAATATTCACCCCTCCACTTT. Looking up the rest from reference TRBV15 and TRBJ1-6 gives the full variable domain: DAMVIQNPRYQVTQFGKPVTLSCSQTLNHNVMYWYQQKSSQAPKLLFHYYDKDFNNEADTPDNFQSRRPNTSFCFLDIRSPGLGDTAMYLCATSRDHEYSPLHFGNGTRLTVT.

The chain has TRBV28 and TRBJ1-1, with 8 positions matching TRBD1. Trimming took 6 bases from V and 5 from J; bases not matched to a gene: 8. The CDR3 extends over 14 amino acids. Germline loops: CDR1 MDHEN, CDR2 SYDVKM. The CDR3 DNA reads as TGTGCCAGCAGCCCGTATAGGACAGGGACTGAAGCTTTCTTT. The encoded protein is CASSPYRTGTEAFF.

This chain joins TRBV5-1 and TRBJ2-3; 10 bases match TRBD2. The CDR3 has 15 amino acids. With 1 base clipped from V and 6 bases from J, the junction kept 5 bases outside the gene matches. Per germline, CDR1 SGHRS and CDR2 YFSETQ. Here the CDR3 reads CASSLSSGSMDTQYF. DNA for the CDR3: TGCGCCAGCAGCTTGTCTAGCGGGAGCATGGATACGCAGTATTTT.

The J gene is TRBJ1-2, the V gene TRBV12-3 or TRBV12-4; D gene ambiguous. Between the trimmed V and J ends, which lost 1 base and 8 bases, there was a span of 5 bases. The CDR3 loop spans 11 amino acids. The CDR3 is CASSLVNGYTF. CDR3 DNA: TGTGCCAGCAGTTTAGTCAACGGCTACACCTTC.

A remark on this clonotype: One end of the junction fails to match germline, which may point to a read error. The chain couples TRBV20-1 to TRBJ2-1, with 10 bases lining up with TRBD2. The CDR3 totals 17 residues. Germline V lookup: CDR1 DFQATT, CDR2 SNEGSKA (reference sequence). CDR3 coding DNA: TGCAGTGCCATGGGACAGCCCAGCGGGGGGGCCTACAATGAGCGGTTCTTC. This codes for CSAMGQPSGGAYNERFF.

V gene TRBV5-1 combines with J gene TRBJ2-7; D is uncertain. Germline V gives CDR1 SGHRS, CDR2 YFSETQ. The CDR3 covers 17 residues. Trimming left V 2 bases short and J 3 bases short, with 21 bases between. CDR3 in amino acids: CASSFGAVSRVIYEQYF. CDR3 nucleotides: TGCGCCAGCAGCTTCGGAGCCGTCAGTAGGGTAATCTACGAGCAGTACTTC.

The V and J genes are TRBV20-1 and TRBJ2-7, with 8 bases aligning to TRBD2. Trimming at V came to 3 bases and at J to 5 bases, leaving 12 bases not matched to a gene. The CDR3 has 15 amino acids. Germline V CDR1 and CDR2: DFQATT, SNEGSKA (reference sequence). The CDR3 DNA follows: TGCAGTGCTAGCGTGGCGGGAGGAAGGATCAACGAGCAGTACTTC. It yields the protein CSASVAGGRINEQYF.

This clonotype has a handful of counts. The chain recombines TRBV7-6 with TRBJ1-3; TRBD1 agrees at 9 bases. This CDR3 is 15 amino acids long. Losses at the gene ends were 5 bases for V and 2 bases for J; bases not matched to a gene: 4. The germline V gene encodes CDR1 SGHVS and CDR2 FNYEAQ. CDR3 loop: CASSRGQGTGNTIYF. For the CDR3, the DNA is TGTGCCAGCAGCCGGGGACAGGGAACTGGAAACACCATATATTTT. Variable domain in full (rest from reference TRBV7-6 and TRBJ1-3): GAGVSQSPRYKVTKRGQDVALRCDPISGHVSLYWYRQALGQGPEFLTYFNYEAQQDKSGLPNDRFSAERPEGSISTLTIQRTEQRDSAMYRCASSRGQGTGNTIYFGEGSWLTVV.

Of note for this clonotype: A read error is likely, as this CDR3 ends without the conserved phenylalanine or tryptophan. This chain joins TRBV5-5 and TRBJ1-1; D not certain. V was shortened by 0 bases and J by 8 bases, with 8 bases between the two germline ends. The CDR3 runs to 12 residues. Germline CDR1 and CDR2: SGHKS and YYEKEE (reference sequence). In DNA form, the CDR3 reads TGTGCCAGCAGCTTGGGTACACCAGAAGCTTTCTTG. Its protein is CASSLGTPEAFL.